Each of the 10 T cell receptor beta chains below was sequenced from the same sample in a study of T cells after yellow fever vaccination. TCRdb re-analysed the 5' RACE reads in MiXCR, keeping a single row per CDR3 protein. The sample has 450,000 to 600,000 distinct CDR3 sequences, about a sixth seen once. The source material was PBMCs, sampled 4 to 5 days after the first yellow fever vaccination. The receptors originated from a man younger than 35 who received the YFV17D yellow fever vaccine.

This clonotype was found a few times. This chain connects TRBV13 to TRBJ1-1; TRBD1 might be the D (5 bases). This CDR3 has 14 residues. Germline CDR1 reads PRHDT; CDR2 reads FYEKMQ (reference sequence). Deletions cut 3 bases from V and 3 bases from J, with 11 bases between. The CDR3 loop is CASSLGTADTEAFF. CDR3 coding DNA: TGTGCCAGCAGCTTGGGGACGGCCGACACTGAAGCTTTCTTT.

The chain couples TRBV4-3 to TRBJ2-5; D not certain. Per germline, CDR1 LGHNA and CDR2 YSLEER. V gave up 6 bases and J gave up 5 bases, with 16 bases separating them. The CDR3 covers 14 residues. The CDR3: CASSKGVFQETQYF. CDR3 in DNA: TGCGCCAGCAGTAAGGGTGTTTTTCAGGAGACCCAGTACTTC.

This rearrangement joins TRBV9 to TRBJ2-1; a possible D gene is TRBD1 (5 bases). The CDR3 has 16 amino acids. CDR1 and CDR2 (germline): SGDLS, YYNGEE. Trimming took off 0 bases at V and 5 bases at J, with 15 bases between the two ends. CDR3 sequence reads: CASSVGQGPSHNEQFF. CDR3 nucleotides: TGTGCCAGCAGCGTAGGTCAGGGCCCCAGTCACAATGAGCAGTTCTTC.

This sequence joins TRBV2 and TRBJ2-7; no firm D call. The CDR3 totals 15 residues. The germline V gene encodes CDR1 SNHLY and CDR2 FYNNEI. Trimming pared 2 bases from V and 4 bases from J, leaving 15 bases between. Written as DNA, the CDR3 is TGTGCCAGCAGTGAAAGATTGGGATTCTCTTACGAGCAGTACTTC. Its protein product is CASSERLGFSYEQYF. The full variable domain, its missing parts supplied by reference TRBV2 and TRBJ2-7, is EPEVTQTPSHQVTQMGQEVILRCVPISNHLYFYWYRQILGQKVEFLVSFYNNEISEKSEIFDDQFSVERPDGSNFTLKIRSTKLEDSAMYFCASSERLGFSYEQYFGPGTRLTVT.

V gene TRBV7-2 combines with J gene TRBJ2-5, with 12 nucleotides matching TRBD2. CDR3 length: 16 residues. V lost 5 bases to trimming and J lost 5 bases; unmatched junction nucleotides: 9. Germline CDR1 SGHTA, CDR2 FQGNSA. The CDR3 here is CASSRGLAGGLETQYF. The CDR3 nucleotides read TGTGCCAGCAGCCGGGGGCTAGCGGGGGGGCTGGAGACCCAGTACTTC.

The chain has TRBV6-1 and TRBJ2-7; 9 positions agree with TRBD1. The CDR3 sequence is 12 residues long. After removal of 7 bases from V and 5 bases from J, the junction contained 3 bases not matched to a gene. Germline loops: CDR1 MNHNS, CDR2 SASEGT. In DNA form, the CDR3 reads TGTGCCAGCAAGGGACAGGGAAACGAGCAGTACTTC. Residues: CASKGQGNEQYF.

This clonotype was observed a handful of times. The V and J genes are TRBV5-1 and TRBJ1-3, with 8 bases matching TRBD1. After removal of 3 bases from V and 5 bases from J, the junction contained 7 bases not matched to a gene. The CDR3 spans 15 residues. Germline V gives CDR1 SGHRS, CDR2 YFSETQ. Here the CDR3 DNA reads TGCGCCAGCAGCTCAACGACAGGGGCCAGAAACACCATATATTTT. It encodes CASSSTTGARNTIYF.

The chain has TRBV7-6 and TRBJ2-1; the match to TRBD1 covers 7 bases. In germline, CDR1 is SGHVS, CDR2 FNYEAQ. V lost 3 bases, J lost 3 bases, and 5 bases stayed unmatched. This CDR3 has 15 amino acids. The CDR3 DNA reads TGTGCCAGCAGCTTGAATTGGGACAGCTACAATGAGCAGTTCTTC. Translated, it gives CASSLNWDSYNEQFF.

The chain employs TRBV4-2 and TRBJ1-1, with a tentative D call TRBD1 (5 bases). V dropped 4 bases and J dropped 5 bases, with 14 bases sitting between them. This CDR3 contains 14 residues. Germline CDR1 reads LGHNA; CDR2 reads YNFKEQ. CDR3 sequence: CASSPPGRLTEAFF. CDR3 DNA sequence: TGTGCCAGCAGCCCCCCAGGGAGGTTGACTGAAGCTTTCTTT.

This clonotype was counted only a few times. The V gene is TRBV28, the J gene TRBJ2-1, with no clear D. In germline, CDR1 is MDHEN, CDR2 SYDVKM. Trimming pared 6 bases from V and 3 bases from J, leaving 18 bases between. CDR3 length: 16 residues. The CDR3 is CASSPLSGQNYNEQFF. DNA of the CDR3: TGTGCCAGCAGCCCCCTATCCGGGCAGAACTACAATGAGCAGTTCTTC. Combining the CDR3 with reference TRBV28 and TRBJ2-1 gives the whole variable domain DVKVTQSSRYLVKRTGEKVFLECVQDMDHENMFWYRQDPGLGLRLIYFSYDVKMKEKGDIPEGYSVSREKKERFSLILESASTNQTSMYLCASSPLSGQNYNEQFFGPGTRLTVL.